This T cell receptor beta chain was documented in a study of blood T cell repertoires in COVID-19. Overall study context: The United States, Italy and Spain provided the acute and convalescent COVID-19 samples.

Trimming pared 3 bases from V and 7 bases from J, leaving 14 bases between. This CDR3 is 14 amino acids long. Germline CDR1 and CDR2: SGHDT and YYEEEE. Original data processing: Reference gene primer amplification yielded estimated nucleated cell counts. Only in-frame clones appear in the TCRdb table, and some are missing; sequencing was by immunoSEQ multiplex PCR. The DNA was the basis for D and trimming; V, J and clone size are from that table. The table has about 49,000 clones, about 83% seen once. This clone has just a few counts. Source material: peripheral blood. The TCR originated in a man aged 50 to 60 with acute or convalescent COVID-19. The J gene is TRBJ1-5, the V gene TRBV5-6; a possible D gene is TRBD1 (6 bases). CDR3 in DNA: TGTGCCAGCAGCTATCGACAGGATCGGCAGCCCCAGCATTTT. Amino acid sequence: CASSYRQDRQPQHF.